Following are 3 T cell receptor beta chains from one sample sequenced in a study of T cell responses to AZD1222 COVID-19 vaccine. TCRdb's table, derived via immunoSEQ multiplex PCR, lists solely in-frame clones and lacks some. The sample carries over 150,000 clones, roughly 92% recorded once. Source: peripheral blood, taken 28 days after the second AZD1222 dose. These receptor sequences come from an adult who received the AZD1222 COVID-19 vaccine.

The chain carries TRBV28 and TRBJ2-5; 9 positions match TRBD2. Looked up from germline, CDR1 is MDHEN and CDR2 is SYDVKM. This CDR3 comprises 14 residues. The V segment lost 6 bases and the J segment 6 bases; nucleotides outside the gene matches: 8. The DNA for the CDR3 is TGTGCCAGCAGGGTCGGAGCGGGGGGAAAGACCCAGTACTTC. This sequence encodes CASRVGAGGKTQYF.

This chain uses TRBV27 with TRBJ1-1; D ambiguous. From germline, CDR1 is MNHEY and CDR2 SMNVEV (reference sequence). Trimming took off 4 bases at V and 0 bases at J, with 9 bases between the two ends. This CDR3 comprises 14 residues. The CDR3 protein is CASSYSPMNTEAFF. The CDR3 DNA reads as TGTGCCAGCAGTTACAGCCCTATGAACACTGAAGCTTTCTTT.

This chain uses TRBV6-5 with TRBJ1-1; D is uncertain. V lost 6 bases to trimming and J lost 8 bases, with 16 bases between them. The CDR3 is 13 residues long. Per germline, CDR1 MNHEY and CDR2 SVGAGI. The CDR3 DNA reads TGTGCCAGCAGACAAATTCCCGGTACAGAAGCTTTCTTT. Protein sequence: CASRQIPGTEAFF.